The 7 T cell receptor beta chains presented below share a single source sample, sequenced in a study of blood T cell repertoires in COVID-19. TCRdb keeps only in-frame clones here, not all; method: immunoSEQ multiplex PCR. The sample holds approximately 190,000 clones, about 85% seen once. Material for sequencing was peripheral blood. The source of these receptors is a human donor in a cohort sampled during active COVID-19.

The chain links TRBV3-1 (or the pseudogene TRBV3-2) to TRBJ1-2, with D perhaps TRBD1 (5 bases). V was cut by 4 bases and J by 2 bases, with 14 bases left in between. CDR1 LGHDT and CDR2 YNNKEL come from the germline V gene (reference sequence). The CDR3 has 15 residues. This CDR3 is CASSPQPGLNYGYTF. The CDR3 DNA reads as TGTGCCAGCAGCCCCCAGCCAGGGCTAAACTATGGCTACACCTTC.

The chain recombines TRBV6-5 with TRBJ1-5, with D unresolved. This CDR3 region has 13 residues. In germline, CDR1 is MNHEY, CDR2 SVGAGI. The V end lost 6 bases, the J end lost 0 bases, and 6 bases lay between the germline ends. The CDR3 nucleotides read TGTGCCAGCAGGTTATATAGCAATCAGCCCCAGCATTTT. Amino acids: CASRLYSNQPQHF.

The chain couples TRBV5-1 to TRBJ1-1; D uncertain. V was trimmed by 0 bases and J by 3 bases, leaving 6 bases between them. The CDR3 consists of 13 residues. The V gene's germline CDR1 is SGHRS and CDR2 YFSETQ. DNA of the CDR3: TGCGCCAGCAGCTTGGAGCAGGACACTGAAGCTTTCTTT. Translated: CASSLEQDTEAFF.

This clone appeared a few times. The V call is TRBV5-1, the J call TRBJ2-1; 11 bases align to TRBD2. The V gene's germline CDR1 is SGHRS and CDR2 YFSETQ. The junction had 3 bases not matched to a gene; V was cut back by 0 bases and J by 7 bases. The CDR3 sequence is 15 residues long. CDR3 coding DNA: TGCGCCAGCAGCTTGGCAACTAGCGGGAGTAATGAGCAGTTCTTC. Protein sequence: CASSLATSGSNEQFF.

This chain uses TRBV21-1 with TRBJ1-4; no check of the table's D call, TRBD1, against the DNA was made. TRBV21-1 is noted as a pseudogene. CDR3 length: 18 amino acids. CDR3 sequence reads: CASSKKRGGQGIGEKLFF. The CDR3 DNA follows: TGTGCCAGCAGCAAAAAAAGAGGGGGACAGGGGATTGGGGAAAAACTGTTTTTT.

The sample holds one count of this clone. The chain couples TRBV28 to TRBJ2-2; D might be TRBD2 (5 bases). The CDR3 sequence is 13 residues long. The germline V gene encodes CDR1 MDHEN and CDR2 SYDVKM. The V and J ends lost 2 bases and 4 bases respectively, with 5 bases between them. For the CDR3, the DNA is TGTGCCAGCAGTTTAACTAGCACCGGGGAGCTGTTTTTT. Protein sequence: CASSLTSTGELFF. Full variable domain (outside the CDR3, taken from reference TRBV28 and TRBJ2-2): DVKVTQSSRYLVKRTGEKVFLECVQDMDHENMFWYRQDPGLGLRLIYFSYDVKMKEKGDIPEGYSVSREKKERFSLILESASTNQTSMYLCASSLTSTGELFFGEGSRLTVL.

This sequence joins TRBV24-1 and TRBJ1-6, with a possible D match to TRBD1 (5 bases). Trimming pared 7 bases from V and 6 bases from J, leaving 6 bases between. CDR3 length: 12 residues. Germline-derived CDR1 and CDR2 are KGHDR and SFDVKD. DNA of the CDR3: TGTGCCACCAGCCAGGGTAATTCACCCCTCCACTTT. Its protein is CATSQGNSPLHF.